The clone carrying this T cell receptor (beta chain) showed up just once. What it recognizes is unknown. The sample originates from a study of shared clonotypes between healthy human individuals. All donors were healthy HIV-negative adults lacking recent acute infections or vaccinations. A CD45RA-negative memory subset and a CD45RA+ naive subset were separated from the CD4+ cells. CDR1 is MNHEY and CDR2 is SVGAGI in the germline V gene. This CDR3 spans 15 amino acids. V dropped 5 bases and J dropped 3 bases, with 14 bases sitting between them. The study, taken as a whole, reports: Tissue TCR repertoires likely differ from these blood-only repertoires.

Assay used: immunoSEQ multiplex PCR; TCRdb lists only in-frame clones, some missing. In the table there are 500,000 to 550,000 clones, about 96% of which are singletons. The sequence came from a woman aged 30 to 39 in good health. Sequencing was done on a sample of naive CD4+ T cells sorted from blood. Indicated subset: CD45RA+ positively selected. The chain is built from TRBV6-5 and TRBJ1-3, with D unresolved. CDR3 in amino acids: CASSRLLGGGNTIYF. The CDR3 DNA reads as TGTGCCAGCAGTCGGTTACTGGGCGGTGGAAACACCATATATTTT.